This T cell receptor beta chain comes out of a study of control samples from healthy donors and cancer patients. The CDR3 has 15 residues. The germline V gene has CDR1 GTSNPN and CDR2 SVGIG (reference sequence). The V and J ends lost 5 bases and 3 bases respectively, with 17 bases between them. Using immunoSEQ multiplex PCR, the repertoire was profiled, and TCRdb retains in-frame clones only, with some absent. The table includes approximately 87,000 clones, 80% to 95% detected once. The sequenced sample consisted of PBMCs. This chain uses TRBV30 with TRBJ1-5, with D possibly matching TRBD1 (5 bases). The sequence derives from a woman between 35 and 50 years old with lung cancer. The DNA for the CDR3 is TGTGCCTGGGACCAAGGCCATGGGACCAATCAGCCCCAGCATTTT. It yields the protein CAWDQGHGTNQPQHF.